A single sample is the source of the 25 T cell receptor beta chains below, sequenced in a study of shared clonotypes between healthy human individuals. Produced via immunoSEQ multiplex PCR; TCRdb's table is partial and in-frame only. In the table there are roughly 590,000 clones, about 95% of which are singletons. Terminally differentiated effector memory CD45RA+ cells were left out of the naive CD8 fraction, which was CD45RO-negative and positively selected for CCR7. The sequencing sample was made of naive CD8+ T cells sorted from blood. The source is a woman aged 30 to 39 in good health.

This clone has just one count. The germline gene is not matched at one end of the junction; a read error may be the cause. This same CDR3 is encoded by further DNA sequences in the sample. The chain is built from TRBV29-1 and TRBJ2-7; no firm D call. Germline loops: CDR1 SQVTM, CDR2 ANQGSEA. The CDR3 contains 12 residues. This CDR3 is CSVEDTSYEQYF. Written as DNA, the CDR3 is TGCAGCGTGGAAGATACTTCCTACGAGCAGTACTTC.

V usage is TRBV13 and J usage is TRBJ1-1, with D unclear. The length of the CDR3 is 14 residues. Germline CDR1 reads PRHDT; CDR2 reads FYEKMQ (reference sequence). V was pared by 4 bases and J by 1 base, with 10 bases between. This chain's CDR3 is CASSYFSRNTEAFF. In DNA form, the CDR3 reads TGTGCCAGCAGCTATTTTTCTAGGAACACTGAAGCTTTCTTT.

This rearrangement joins TRBV28 to TRBJ2-3, with unresolved D. V lost 1 base to trimming and J lost 3 bases, with 8 bases between them. This CDR3 is built from 14 residues. Germline lookup yields CDR1 MDHEN and CDR2 SYDVKM. The CDR3 bases are TGTGCCAGCAGTTTATTCTATCTGACAGATACGCAGTATTTT. Translation: CASSLFYLTDTQYF.

This chain uses TRBV7-2 with TRBJ2-1; 7 bases map to TRBD2. The CDR3 consists of 15 residues. Per germline, CDR1 SGHTA and CDR2 FQGNSA. The trim removed 6 bases at V and 4 bases at J, leaving 9 bases unmatched. The CDR3 DNA is TGTGCCAGCAGGGCTAGCGGATGGAAGTACAATGAGCAGTTCTTC. Translated: CASRASGWKYNEQFF.

CDR3 protein: CASRDRDLAEKLFF. In DNA form, the CDR3 reads TGTGCCAGCAGAGACCGGGACTTGGCTGAAAAACTGTTTTTT. The V gene is TRBV5-6, the J gene TRBJ1-4, with a tentative D call TRBD1 (5 bases). Germline V gene sequence: CDR1 SGHDT, CDR2 YYEEEE. This CDR3 contains 14 residues. Trimming left V 5 bases short and J 7 bases short, with 15 bases between.

The chain is built from TRBV7-9 and TRBJ2-1; 8 nucleotides line up with TRBD2. There are 17 residues in the CDR3. CDR1 is SEHNR and CDR2 is FQNEAQ in the germline V gene (reference sequence). V was clipped by 5 bases and J by 2 bases; unmatched bases: 11. The CDR3 here is CASSAGRQTSAYNEQFF. The CDR3 bases are TGTGCCAGCAGCGCGGGGCGACAGACTAGCGCCTACAATGAGCAGTTCTTC.

The V call is TRBV28, the J call TRBJ1-1, with D tentatively TRBD1 (6 bases). CDR1 MDHEN and CDR2 SYDVKM come from the germline V gene. The length of the CDR3 is 12 residues. The V end lost 3 bases, the J end lost 8 bases, and 10 bases lay between the germline ends. The chain's CDR3 is CASSLGADEAFF. CDR3 nucleotides: TGTGCCAGCAGTTTGGGGGCAGACGAAGCTTTCTTT. The full variable domain, in which reference TRBV28 and TRBJ1-1 provide the parts outside the CDR3, is DVKVTQSSRYLVKRTGEKVFLECVQDMDHENMFWYRQDPGLGLRLIYFSYDVKMKEKGDIPEGYSVSREKKERFSLILESASTNQTSMYLCASSLGADEAFFGQGTRLTVV.

The genes are TRBV25-1 and TRBJ1-1; a weak D match, TRBD1 (5 bases). This CDR3 region has 12 residues. Germline values: CDR1 MGHDK, CDR2 SYGVNS. V was shortened by 8 bases and J by 8 bases, with 15 bases between the two germline ends. DNA for the CDR3: TGTGCCAGCGGCTGGGGAGGGACGGAAGCTTTCTTT. Its protein is CASGWGGTEAFF.

The V call is TRBV6-1, the J call TRBJ1-4; unclear D gene. V gave up 3 bases and J gave up 5 bases, with 19 bases separating them. Germline-derived CDR1 and CDR2 are MNHNS and SASEGT. This CDR3 region has 17 residues. CDR3 nucleotides: TGTGCCAGCAGTGAGACCCTTGATACTACATCAAATGAAAAACTGTTTTTT. Translated, it gives CASSETLDTTSNEKLFF.

In nucleotides, the CDR3 is TGTGCCAGCAGTTCCTCGGCGGGAGACTCTCAGGATGAGCAGTTCTTC. This gives the protein CASSSSAGDSQDEQFF. This rearrangement joins TRBV27 to TRBJ2-1, with 7 bases identical to TRBD2. There are 16 residues in the CDR3. Germline CDR1 MNHEY, CDR2 SMNVEV (reference sequence). Trimming at V came to 4 bases and at J to 8 bases, leaving 14 bases not matched to a gene.

The chain recombines TRBV25-1 with TRBJ2-7, with 9 bases matching TRBD2. Per germline, CDR1 MGHDK and CDR2 SYGVNS. Trimming took 8 bases from V and 0 from J; bases not matched to a gene: 17. The CDR3 runs to 18 residues. The CDR3 here is CASVGWGSGSASSYEQYF. The CDR3 bases are TGTGCCAGCGTTGGTTGGGGTAGCGGGAGCGCAAGCTCCTACGAGCAGTACTTC.

This rearrangement joins TRBV10-2 to TRBJ1-1; D is unresolved. The length of the CDR3 is 16 residues. The V gene lost 6 bases and the J gene lost 0 bases, with 17 bases spanning the gap. Germline values: CDR1 WSHSY, CDR2 SAAADI. The CDR3 nucleotides are TGCGCCAGCAGCTACGGGTCAGGACCCCTGAACACTGAAGCTTTCTTT. This sequence encodes CASSYGSGPLNTEAFF.

The chain is built from TRBV13 and TRBJ1-3; no definite D call. The CDR3 totals 15 residues. V was clipped by 1 base and J by 1 base, with 8 bases between them. Germline assignment: CDR1 PRHDT and CDR2 FYEKMQ (reference sequence). CDR3 nucleotides: TGTGCCAGCAGCTTAGAGATGGGTTCTGGAAACACCATATATTTT. Encoded protein: CASSLEMGSGNTIYF.

Notes on this clone: Other DNA sequences in the sample encode the same CDR3. The V call is TRBV27, the J call TRBJ1-1; 9 positions match TRBD1. This CDR3 contains 14 residues. CDR1 and CDR2 (germline): MNHEY, SMNVEV (reference sequence). Trimming cost V 6 bases and J 1 base; bases outside gene matches: 3. In DNA form, the CDR3 reads TGTGCCAGCAGCAAGACAGGGGGGAACACTGAAGCTTTCTTT. Its protein product is CASSKTGGNTEAFF.

The chain carries TRBV7-2 and TRBJ2-3, with D possibly being TRBD2 (5 bases). CDR3 length: 14 amino acids. In germline, CDR1 is SGHTA, CDR2 FQGNSA. V lost 9 bases to trimming and J lost 0 bases, with 13 bases between them. The DNA of the CDR3 is TGTGCCAGTGATACTAGTCCTAGCACAGATACGCAGTATTTT. Translation gives CASDTSPSTDTQYF.

This chain joins TRBV7-9 and TRBJ2-2; possible D gene TRBD1, 5 bases. V dropped 0 bases and J dropped 0 bases, with 11 bases sitting between them. The germline CDR1 and CDR2 sequences are SEHNR and FQNEAQ (reference sequence). CDR3 size: 17 residues. The CDR3 region is CASSLAGRATNTGELFF. CDR3 coding DNA: TGTGCCAGCAGCTTAGCCGGCAGGGCCACGAACACCGGGGAGCTGTTTTTT.

The V gene is TRBV28, the J gene TRBJ1-1; the D gene is possibly TRBD1 (5 bases). Germline CDR1 reads MDHEN; CDR2 reads SYDVKM. Trimming shortened V by 8 bases and J by 1 base, and 23 bases separated the two germline ends. This CDR3 has 17 residues. CDR3 sequence reads: CASRSSDRGAWNTEAFF. The CDR3 DNA follows: TGTGCCAGCCGCAGTTCCGATAGGGGCGCTTGGAACACTGAAGCTTTCTTT. The whole variable domain, remainder taken from reference TRBV28 and TRBJ1-1, is DVKVTQSSRYLVKRTGEKVFLECVQDMDHENMFWYRQDPGLGLRLIYFSYDVKMKEKGDIPEGYSVSREKKERFSLILESASTNQTSMYLCASRSSDRGAWNTEAFFGQGTRLTVV.

V is TRBV19 and J is TRBJ2-7; 8 bases agree with TRBD2. Germline-derived CDR1 and CDR2 are LNHDA and SQIVND (reference sequence). V was pared by 1 base and J by 5 bases, with 10 bases of the junction left unmatched. The CDR3 spans 16 residues. In DNA, the CDR3 is TGTGCCAGTAGTATAGTGGGAGCGGGAGAACTACACGAGCAGTACTTC. Protein: CASSIVGAGELHEQYF.

The chain has TRBV5-4 and TRBJ1-1; D is uncertain. The V gene lost 5 bases and the J gene lost 4 bases, with 9 bases spanning the gap. The CDR3 covers 12 residues. CDR1 and CDR2 (germline): SGHNT, YYREEE (reference sequence). The CDR3 coding sequence is TGTGCCAGCAGTTCAGGACCCACTGAAGCTTTCTTT. Protein product: CASSSGPTEAFF.

The rearrangement links TRBV27 to TRBJ1-2; D gene uncertain. V was trimmed by 3 bases and J by 6 bases, leaving 11 bases between them. Per the germline V gene, CDR1 is MNHEY and CDR2 is SMNVEV (reference sequence). The length of the CDR3 is 13 residues. In nucleotides, the CDR3 is TGTGCCAGCAGTTTGTCTCAGGTTCATGGCTACACCTTC. Translating it yields CASSLSQVHGYTF.

The V call is TRBV29-1, the J call TRBJ2-1; D is unclear. Germline values: CDR1 SQVTM, CDR2 ANQGSEA. The ends were cut back, 6 bases at V and 9 bases at J, with 12 bases in the middle. The CDR3 is 11 amino acids. CDR3 nucleotides: TGCAGCGTACCCAAGGAAGGTGAGCAGTTCTTC. It specifies CSVPKEGEQFF.

The chain joins TRBV10-3 to TRBJ2-7; 8 positions match TRBD2. V was clipped by 6 bases and J by 0 bases; unmatched bases: 7. Germline V CDR1 and CDR2: ENHRY, SYGVKD. This CDR3 has 15 amino acids. In DNA, the CDR3 is TGTGCCATCAGCGAGGCAACTAGCGGCTCCTACGAGCAGTACTTC. It codes for CAISEATSGSYEQYF.

The V gene is TRBV9, the J gene TRBJ2-2; D gene unclear. The CDR3 totals 13 residues. Germline CDR1 reads SGDLS; CDR2 reads YYNGEE. V was cut by 1 base and J by 8 bases, with 9 bases left in between. CDR3 coding DNA: TGTGCCAGCAGCGTATCTGGCGTTGGGGAGCTGTTTTTT. It yields the protein CASSVSGVGELFF. The full variable domain, its missing parts supplied by reference TRBV9 and TRBJ2-2, is DSGVTQTPKHLITATGQRVTLRCSPRSGDLSVYWYQQSLDQGLQFLIQYYNGEERAKGNILERFSAQQFPDLHSELNLSSLELGDSALYFCASSVSGVGELFFGEGSRLTVL.

The V gene is TRBV2, the J gene TRBJ2-7; D may match TRBD1 or TRBD2 (5 bases each). Germline CDR1 is SNHLY and CDR2 is FYNNEI. The V end was cut by 7 bases, the J end by 3 bases, with 13 bases between. This CDR3 is 13 amino acids long. CDR3: CASTWGIYYEQYF. As DNA, the CDR3 is TGTGCCAGCACCTGGGGGATTTACTACGAGCAGTACTTC.

This clone was picked up one time. V usage is TRBV6-1 and J usage is TRBJ2-7; weak D call: TRBD1 (6 bases). The CDR3 runs 13 residues. From germline, CDR1 is MNHNS and CDR2 SASEGT. V lost 7 bases to trimming and J lost 3 bases, with 13 bases between them. This CDR3 reads CASKGGHLYEQYF. The CDR3 region has the DNA TGTGCCAGCAAAGGGGGACACCTCTACGAGCAGTACTTC.